The next 31 T cell receptor beta chains were all read from a single sample in a study of T cell repertoires in cytomegalovirus infection. One entry per CDR3 protein results from TCRdb running MiXCR on the reads. The sample lists 350,000 to 550,000 distinct CDR3 sequences, under 40% occurring once. Sequenced sample: PBMCs. The receptor set was obtained from a human donor in good health (CMV status not recorded). Some clones in this sample may be carry-over from other donors' samples.

V and J are TRBV5-1 and TRBJ2-1; TRBD1 is a possible D gene (5 bases). V lost 0 bases, J lost 6 bases, and 10 bases lay in between. CDR3 length: 14 residues. Germline V lookup: CDR1 SGHRS, CDR2 YFSETQ. CDR3 sequence: CASSLVARANEQFF. CDR3 sequence (DNA): TGCGCCAGCAGCTTGGTGGCCAGGGCCAATGAGCAGTTCTTC.

The chain has TRBV20-1 and TRBJ2-7, with TRBD2 matching 8 bases. This CDR3 has 15 residues. With 5 bases clipped from V and 9 bases from J, the junction kept 18 bases outside the gene matches. Germline CDR1 is DFQATT and CDR2 is SNEGSKA (reference sequence). DNA for the CDR3: TGCAGTGCTCCACCTTCGGGGGGGCGGTCAGGGCGGCAGTACTTC. Translation gives CSAPPSGGRSGRQYF.

The V gene is TRBV24-1, the J gene TRBJ2-1; 9 bases are shared with TRBD1. Germline V gives CDR1 KGHDR, CDR2 SFDVKD. This CDR3 region has 16 residues. The V gene end was trimmed by 4 bases and the J gene end by 5 bases; junction bases not matched to a gene: 8. CDR3 loop: CATSDPGTGRDNEQFF. The CDR3 DNA is TGTGCCACCAGTGACCCAGGGACAGGGCGAGACAATGAGCAGTTCTTC.

This clonotype showed up just once. The V gene is TRBV12-3 or TRBV12-4, the J gene TRBJ2-3; tentative D call: TRBD1 (7 bases). V was pared by 6 bases and J by 4 bases, with 14 bases between. CDR3 length: 14 residues. The CDR3 sequence is CASRTGRISDTQYF. CDR3 nucleotide sequence: TGTGCCAGCAGGACAGGGAGGATCTCAGATACGCAGTATTTT.

V and J are TRBV15 and TRBJ2-3, with D possibly being TRBD2 (7 bases). Germline CDR1 LNHNV, CDR2 YYDKDF (reference sequence). The CDR3 is made up of 14 amino acids. V was clipped by 5 bases and J by 4 bases, with 13 bases between them. The CDR3 bases are TGTGCCACCAGCGGGGGGGGGGCGGCAGATACGCAGTATTTT. Residues: CATSGGGAADTQYF.

A word on this clonotype: A much larger clonotype is one base distant, so this may be a read error. This chain links TRBV7-6 with TRBJ1-6; D is uncertain. The CDR3 spans 15 residues. Germline CDR1 is SGHVS and CDR2 is FNYEAQ. V gave up 5 bases and J gave up 0 bases, with 8 bases separating them. Here the CDR3 DNA reads TGTGCCAGCAGCGTCGAGAGCTCCTATAATTCACCCCTCCACTTT. Translated, it gives CASSVESSYNSPLHF.

This clonotype was seen repeatedly, ten times or more. The chain links TRBV5-4 to TRBJ2-5; D is tentatively TRBD1 or TRBD2 (6 bases each). This CDR3 region has 15 residues. In germline, CDR1 is SGHNT, CDR2 YYREEE (reference sequence). V lost 4 bases and J lost 2, with 15 bases in between. This CDR3 is CASSPTGASQETQYF. For the CDR3, the DNA is TGTGCCAGCAGCCCCACGGGGGCCTCGCAAGAGACCCAGTACTTC.

Comment on this clonotype: The junction differs from germline at one of its ends, possibly a read error. The CDR3 sequence is CASPPSKCLAGNW. The CDR3 DNA is TGCGCCAGCCCTCCCTCCAAATGCCTAGCGGGAAACTGG. This chain joins TRBV4-3 and TRBJ2-7; TRBD2 matches at 9 bases. The germline gives CDR1 LGHNA, CDR2 YSLEER. CDR3 length: 13 amino acids.

Notes on this clonotype: At one of its ends the junction is not consistent with the germline gene, which may arise from a read error. This rearrangement joins TRBV12-3 or TRBV12-4 to TRBJ2-2; D not certain. The CDR3 has 16 residues. The CDR3 sequence: CASSLPDMANTWELFF. CDR3 in DNA: TGTGCCAGCAGTTTACCCGACATGGCGAACACCTGGGAGCTGTTTTTT.

The table lists this clonotype with a few counts. This chain links TRBV28 with TRBJ2-7, with D possibly TRBD2 on 5 matching bases. Germline V gives CDR1 MDHEN, CDR2 SYDVKM. Trimming removed 3 bases from V and 0 bases from J, with 15 bases in between. CDR3 length: 16 amino acids. The chain's CDR3 is CASSFTRGWSSYEQYF. In nucleotides, the CDR3 is TGTGCCAGCAGTTTTACCCGGGGATGGAGCTCCTACGAGCAGTACTTC.

V gene TRBV7-6 combines with J gene TRBJ2-7, with 12 bases aligning to TRBD2. The length of the CDR3 is 15 residues. Germline V gene lookup returns CDR1 SGHVS and CDR2 FNYEAQ. The trim removed 4 bases at V and 2 bases at J, leaving 3 bases unmatched. CDR3 bases: TGTGCCAGCAGCTCCGGGACTAGCGGGCCCTACGAGCAGTACTTC. Residues: CASSSGTSGPYEQYF.

The chain employs TRBV7-9 and TRBJ2-3; 8 bases align to TRBD2. Germline V CDR1 and CDR2: SEHNR, FQNEAQ (reference sequence). Germline trimming cut 11 bases from V and 2 bases from J; bases unmatched to any gene: 12. The length of the CDR3 is 15 residues. CDR3 loop: CASPPERGFTDTQYF. CDR3 nucleotides: TGTGCCTCCCCACCCGAGCGGGGGTTCACAGATACGCAGTATTTT.

The gene calls are TRBV11-2 and TRBJ2-2; perhaps TRBD1 as D (5 bases). Deletions cut 5 bases from V and 6 bases from J, with 13 bases between. Looked up from germline, CDR1 is SGHAT and CDR2 is FQNNGV. There are 14 residues in the CDR3. CDR3 amino acids: CASSAFRESGELFF. CDR3 DNA: TGTGCCAGCAGCGCATTCAGGGAATCCGGGGAGCTGTTTTTT.

The CDR3 region is CASSLKGDRAFFYGYTF. The CDR3 region has the DNA TGTGCCAGCAGCCTAAAGGGAGACAGGGCCTTTTTCTATGGCTACACCTTC. The chain joins TRBV27 to TRBJ1-2; 7 nucleotides match TRBD1. The V segment lost 6 bases and the J segment 4 bases; nucleotides outside the gene matches: 17. CDR1 is MNHEY and CDR2 is SMNVEV in the germline V gene (reference sequence). This CDR3 is built from 17 residues.

The V call is TRBV28, the J call TRBJ1-5; D is unresolved. Germline V gene data show CDR1 as MDHEN and CDR2 as SYDVKM. Trimming shortened V by 6 bases and J by 5 bases, and 14 bases separated the two germline ends. The CDR3 runs 14 residues. The CDR3 DNA reads TGTGCCAGCAGGTCGGCCTCCGTGGATCAGCCCCAGCATTTT. Its protein is CASRSASVDQPQHF.

The rearrangement links TRBV12-3 or TRBV12-4 to TRBJ2-7, with no clear D. The CDR3 extends over 15 amino acids. V was pared by 2 bases and J by 0 bases, with 11 bases between. CDR3 coding DNA: TGTGCCAGCAGTTTACGAGGAGTCGTCTCCTACGAGCAGTACTTC. It specifies CASSLRGVVSYEQYF.

This clonotype was seen more than once but under ten times. The rearrangement joins TRBV7-6 to TRBJ2-3, with 13 bases lining up with TRBD2. The CDR3 is made up of 16 amino acids. Germline CDR1 and CDR2: SGHVS and FNYEAQ. With V trimmed by 5 bases and J by 1 base, 3 bases remained unmatched. Here the CDR3 reads CASSNGLAGGTDTQYF. CDR3 bases: TGTGCCAGCAGCAACGGACTAGCGGGGGGCACAGATACGCAGTATTTT.

The chain's CDR3 is CASSFGPDIFYGYTF. The CDR3 DNA sequence: TGTGCCAGCAGCTTCGGGCCTGATATTTTCTATGGCTACACCTTC. J is TRBJ1-2 and V is TRBV7-9; D not certain. This CDR3 is 15 amino acids long. Trimming cost V 3 bases and J 4 bases, with 15 bases left between them. Germline-derived CDR1 and CDR2 are SEHNR and FQNEAQ (reference sequence).

The chain has TRBV6-1 and TRBJ2-5; D ambiguous. V dropped 0 bases and J dropped 4 bases, with 12 bases sitting between them. In germline, CDR1 is MNHNS, CDR2 SASEGT. The CDR3 runs to 15 residues. The CDR3 here is CASSEAFGSRETQYF. The DNA for the CDR3 is TGTGCCAGCAGTGAAGCGTTTGGTTCCCGAGAGACCCAGTACTTC.

A few counts support this clonotype. The rearrangement links TRBV20-1 to TRBJ1-4, with no clear D. The germline V and J ends were trimmed by 6 bases and 8 bases, with 10 bases remaining between them. The CDR3 is 11 amino acids. Germline CDR1 DFQATT, CDR2 SNEGSKA (reference sequence). The CDR3 coding sequence is TGCAGTGCATCATGGGGAGAAAAACTGTTTTTT. Translating gives CSASWGEKLFF.

The chain joins TRBV6-6 to TRBJ2-2; no definite D call. This CDR3 has 14 residues. Germline CDR1 and CDR2: MNHNY and SVGAGI (reference sequence). V was clipped by 10 bases and J by 5 bases, with 17 bases between them. CDR3 residues: CATSDWGITGELFF. The CDR3 DNA reads as TGTGCCACCTCAGACTGGGGAATAACCGGGGAGCTGTTTTTT.

The table lists this clonotype with many counts. The chain uses TRBV27 and TRBJ2-1; 14 bases fit TRBD2. Trimming at V came to 6 bases and at J to 0 bases, leaving 16 bases not matched to a gene. Germline V gene sequence: CDR1 MNHEY, CDR2 SMNVEV (reference sequence). This CDR3 has 21 residues. The CDR3 sequence: CASSLAGLAGGFSNSYNEQFF. As DNA, the CDR3 is TGTGCCAGCAGCTTAGCCGGACTAGCGGGGGGCTTTTCTAACTCCTACAATGAGCAGTTCTTC.

This clonotype has a count of ten or more. J is TRBJ2-3 and V is TRBV12-3 or TRBV12-4; D is perhaps TRBD2 (7 bases). The CDR3 totals 16 residues. Trimming took off 5 bases at V and 2 bases at J, with 17 bases between the two ends. The DNA of the CDR3 is TGTGCCAGCAGTAGCGGGACATCGAGATCCACAGATACGCAGTATTTT. It codes for CASSSGTSRSTDTQYF.

This clonotype was detected ten times or more. The chain has TRBV2 and TRBJ1-4, with D perhaps matching TRBD1 (6 bases). Germline CDR1 and CDR2: SNHLY and FYNNEI. CDR3 size: 15 residues. V shed 5 bases and J shed 5 bases, with 15 bases lying between them. CDR3 DNA sequence: TGTGCCAGCAGTCGGAAGGGGGTTCCGAATGAAAAACTGTTTTTT. Translation gives CASSRKGVPNEKLFF.

The J gene is TRBJ2-2, the V gene TRBV7-2; 8 nucleotides match TRBD1. The CDR3 totals 14 residues. V lost 5 bases, J lost 8 bases, and 7 bases stayed unmatched. Germline V gene sequence: CDR1 SGHTA, CDR2 FQGNSA. CDR3 DNA sequence: TGTGCCAGCAGCCCCCGGACAGGGCTTGGGGAGCTGTTTTTT. Amino acids: CASSPRTGLGELFF.

There are a few counts of this clonotype. The chain joins TRBV7-2 to TRBJ2-7; D possibly matches TRBD1 or TRBD2 (6 bases each). This CDR3 has 15 amino acids. V lost 5 bases and J 5 bases, leaving 19 bases between the germline ends. Per germline, CDR1 SGHTA and CDR2 FQGNSA. The CDR3: CASSTRGGGGHEQYF. The CDR3 DNA follows: TGTGCCAGCAGCACAAGAGGAGGGGGTGGGCACGAGCAGTACTTC. The variable domain in full, with the rest retrieved from reference TRBV7-2 and TRBJ2-7, is GAGVSQSPSNKVTEKGKDVELRCDPISGHTALYWYRQSLGQGLEFLIYFQGNSAPDKSGLPSDRFSAERTGGSVSTLTIQRTQQEDSAVYLCASSTRGGGGHEQYFGPGTRLTVT.

As concerns this clonotype: One end of the junction fails to match germline, which may point to a read error. V gene TRBV15 combines with J gene TRBJ1-1; D perhaps matches TRBD1 (5 bases). Germline V gives CDR1 LNHNV, CDR2 YYDKDF (reference sequence). The CDR3 runs to 15 residues. CDR3 protein: CSTSRAGTADTEAFF. The DNA of the CDR3 is TGTTCCACCAGCAGGGCCGGGACTGCAGACACTGAAGCTTTCTTT.

On this clonotype: This sequence may be a read error, since a much larger clone differs from it by one base. The conserved closing phenylalanine or tryptophan is absent in this CDR3, likely reflecting a read error. This chain joins TRBV7-6 and TRBJ2-1, with D uncertain. Germline values: CDR1 SGHVS, CDR2 FNYEAQ. Deletions cut 5 bases from V and 4 bases from J, with 18 bases between. The CDR3 has 16 amino acids. The CDR3: CASSPQPGGVYNEQFL. The CDR3 nucleotides read TGTGCCAGCAGCCCCCAGCCTGGTGGGGTTTACAATGAGCAGTTCTTA.

This clonotype has ten or more counts. J is TRBJ2-2 and V is TRBV24-1; TRBD1 matches 9 bases. The CDR3 is 18 amino acids. The V gene's germline CDR1 is KGHDR and CDR2 SFDVKD. V trimming: 4 bases; J trimming: 5 bases; junction bases outside the gene matches: 13. Written as DNA, the CDR3 is TGTGCCACCAGTGACTTGGGGCTCCGGACAGGGGATACCGGGGAGCTGTTTTTT. Protein: CATSDLGLRTGDTGELFF.

Concerning this clonotype itself: A read error is possible here, since a much larger clone lies one base away. The rearrangement uses TRBV19 and TRBJ2-6, with no clear D. The CDR3 covers 18 residues. Germline values: CDR1 LNHDA, CDR2 SQIVND (reference sequence). Trimming took 4 bases from V and 0 from J, leaving 16 bases between them. The CDR3 reads CASSTTWRQSSGANVLTF. The CDR3 DNA reads TGTGCCAGTAGTACCACCTGGAGACAAAGCTCTGGGGCCAACGTCCTGACTTTC.

The V and J genes are TRBV19 and TRBJ1-1; no clear D. Germline loops: CDR1 LNHDA, CDR2 SQIVND (reference sequence). V was trimmed by 5 bases and J by 1 base, leaving 17 bases between them. The CDR3 covers 16 residues. The CDR3 reads CASSPYGGWPNTEAFF. Written as DNA, the CDR3 is TGTGCCAGTAGTCCGTATGGTGGCTGGCCGAACACTGAAGCTTTCTTT.